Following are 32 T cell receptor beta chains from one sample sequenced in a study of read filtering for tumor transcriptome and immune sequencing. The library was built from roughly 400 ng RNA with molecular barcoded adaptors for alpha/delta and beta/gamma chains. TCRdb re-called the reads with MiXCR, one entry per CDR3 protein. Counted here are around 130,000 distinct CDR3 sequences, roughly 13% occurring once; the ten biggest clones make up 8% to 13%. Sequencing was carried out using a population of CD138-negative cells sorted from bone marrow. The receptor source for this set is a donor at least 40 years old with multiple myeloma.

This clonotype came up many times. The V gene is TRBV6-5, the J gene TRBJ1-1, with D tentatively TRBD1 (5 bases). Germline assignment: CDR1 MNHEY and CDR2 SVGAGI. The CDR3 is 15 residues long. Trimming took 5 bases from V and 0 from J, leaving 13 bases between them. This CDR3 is CASSSPGRLNTEAFF. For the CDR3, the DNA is TGTGCCAGCAGTAGCCCGGGACGGTTGAACACTGAAGCTTTCTTT.

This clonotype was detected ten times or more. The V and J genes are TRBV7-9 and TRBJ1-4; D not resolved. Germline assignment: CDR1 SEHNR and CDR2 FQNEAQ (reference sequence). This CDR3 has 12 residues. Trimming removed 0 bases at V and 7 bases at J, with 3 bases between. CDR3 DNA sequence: TGTGCCAGCAGCTTAGCCAGTGAAAAACTGTTTTTT. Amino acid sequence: CASSLASEKLFF.

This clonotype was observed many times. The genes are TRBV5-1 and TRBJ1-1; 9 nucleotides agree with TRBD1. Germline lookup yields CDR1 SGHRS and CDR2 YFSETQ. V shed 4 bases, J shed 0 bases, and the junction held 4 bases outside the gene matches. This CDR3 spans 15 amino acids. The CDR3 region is CASSLRQGVNTEAFF. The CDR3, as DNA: TGCGCCAGCAGCCTAAGACAGGGGGTGAACACTGAAGCTTTCTTT.

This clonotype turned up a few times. The CDR3 loop reads CASRIQGLAGATQYF. Here the CDR3 DNA reads TGTGCCAGTAGGATCCAGGGACTAGCGGGAGCCACCCAGTACTTC. V usage is TRBV19 and J usage is TRBJ2-5; 14 bases map to TRBD2. The CDR3 extends over 15 amino acids. Germline V lookup: CDR1 LNHDA, CDR2 SQIVND (reference sequence). V dropped 6 bases and J dropped 8; count of bases not matched to a gene: 8.

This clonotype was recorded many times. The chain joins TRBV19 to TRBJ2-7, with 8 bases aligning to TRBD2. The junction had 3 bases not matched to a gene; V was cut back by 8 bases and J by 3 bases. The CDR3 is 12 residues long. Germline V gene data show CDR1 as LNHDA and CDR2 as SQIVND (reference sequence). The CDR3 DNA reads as TGTGCCAGTTCCGGGGGGGGCTACGAGCAGTACTTC. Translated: CASSGGGYEQYF. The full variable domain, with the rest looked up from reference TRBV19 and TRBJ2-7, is DGGITQSPKYLFRKEGQNVTLSCEQNLNHDAMYWYRQDPGQGLRLIYYSQIVNDFQKGDIAEGYSVSREKKESFPLTVTSAQKNPTAFYLCASSGGGYEQYFGPGTRLTVT.

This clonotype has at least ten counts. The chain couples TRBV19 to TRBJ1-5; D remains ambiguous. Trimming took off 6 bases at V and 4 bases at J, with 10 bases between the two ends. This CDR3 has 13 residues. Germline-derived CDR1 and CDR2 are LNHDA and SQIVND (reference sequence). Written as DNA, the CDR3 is TGTGCCAGTAGCCCCACGGTTAATCAGCCCCAGCATTTT. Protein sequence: CASSPTVNQPQHF.

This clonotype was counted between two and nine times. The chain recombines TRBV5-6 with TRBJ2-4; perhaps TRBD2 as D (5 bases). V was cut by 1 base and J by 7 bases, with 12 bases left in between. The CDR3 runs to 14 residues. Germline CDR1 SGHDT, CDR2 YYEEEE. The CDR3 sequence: CASSLPQTSNIQYF. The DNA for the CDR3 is TGTGCCAGCAGCTTGCCCCAAACTAGTAACATTCAGTACTTC.

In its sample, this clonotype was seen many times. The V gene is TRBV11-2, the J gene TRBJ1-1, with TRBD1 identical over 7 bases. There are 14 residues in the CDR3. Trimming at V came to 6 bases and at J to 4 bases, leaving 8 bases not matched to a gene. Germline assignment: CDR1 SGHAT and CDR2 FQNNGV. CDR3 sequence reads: CASSFGTGATEAFF. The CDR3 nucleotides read TGTGCCAGCAGTTTCGGTACAGGGGCCACTGAAGCTTTCTTT.

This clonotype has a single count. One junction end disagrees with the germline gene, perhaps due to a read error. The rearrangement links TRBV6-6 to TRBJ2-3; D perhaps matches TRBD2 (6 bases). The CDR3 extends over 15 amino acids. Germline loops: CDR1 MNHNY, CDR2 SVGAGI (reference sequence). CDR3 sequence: CASSYRQEGTDTPYF. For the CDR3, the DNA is TGTGCCAGCAGTTACCGGCAGGAGGGCACGGATACGCCGTATTTT.

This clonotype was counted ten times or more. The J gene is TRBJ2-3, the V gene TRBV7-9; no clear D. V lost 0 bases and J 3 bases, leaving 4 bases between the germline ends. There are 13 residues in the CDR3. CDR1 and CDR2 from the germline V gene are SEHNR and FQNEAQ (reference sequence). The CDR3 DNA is TGTGCCAGCAGCTTAGCTGAAACAGATACGCAGTATTTT. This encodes CASSLAETDTQYF.

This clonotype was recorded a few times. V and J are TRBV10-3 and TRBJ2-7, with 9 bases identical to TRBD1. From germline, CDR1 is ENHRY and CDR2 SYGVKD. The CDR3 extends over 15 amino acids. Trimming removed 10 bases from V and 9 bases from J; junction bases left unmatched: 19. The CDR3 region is CATRAPGQGNPRQYF. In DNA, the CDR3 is TGTGCCACGAGGGCTCCGGGACAGGGCAATCCCAGGCAGTACTTC.

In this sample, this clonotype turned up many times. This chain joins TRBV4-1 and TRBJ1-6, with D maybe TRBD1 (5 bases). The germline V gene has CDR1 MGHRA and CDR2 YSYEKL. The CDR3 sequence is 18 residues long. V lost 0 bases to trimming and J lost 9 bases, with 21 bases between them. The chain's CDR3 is CASSQEGGPGRAVSPLHF. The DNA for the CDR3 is TGCGCCAGCAGCCAAGAAGGAGGACCGGGACGGGCCGTTTCACCCCTCCACTTT.

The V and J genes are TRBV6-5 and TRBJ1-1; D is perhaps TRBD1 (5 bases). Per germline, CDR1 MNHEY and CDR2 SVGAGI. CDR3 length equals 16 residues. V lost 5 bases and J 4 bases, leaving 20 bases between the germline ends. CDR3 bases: TGTGCCAGCAGTGAAGCGTCAGGCGCGGGGCGCACTGAAGCTTTCTTT. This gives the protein CASSEASGAGRTEAFF.

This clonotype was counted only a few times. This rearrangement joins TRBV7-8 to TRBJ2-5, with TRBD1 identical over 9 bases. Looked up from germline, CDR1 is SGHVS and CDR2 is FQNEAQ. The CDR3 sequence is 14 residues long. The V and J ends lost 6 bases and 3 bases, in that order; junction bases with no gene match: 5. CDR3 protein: CASRSRTGEETQYF. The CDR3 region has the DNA TGTGCCAGCAGATCCCGGACAGGGGAAGAGACCCAGTACTTC. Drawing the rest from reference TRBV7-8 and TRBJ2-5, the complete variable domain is GAGVSQSPRYKVAKRGQDVALRCDPISGHVSLFWYQQALGQGPEFLTYFQNEAQLDKSGLPSDRFFAERPEGSVSTLKIQRTQQEDSAVYLCASRSRTGEETQYFGPGTRLLVL.

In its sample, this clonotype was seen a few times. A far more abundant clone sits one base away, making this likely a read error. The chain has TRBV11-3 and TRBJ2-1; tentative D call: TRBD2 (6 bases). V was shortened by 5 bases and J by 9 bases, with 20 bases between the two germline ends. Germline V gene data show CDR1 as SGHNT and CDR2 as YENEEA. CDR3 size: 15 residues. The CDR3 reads CASSIIYSGGSEQFF. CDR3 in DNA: TGTGCCAGCAGCATTATATATAGCGGAGGGAGTGAGCAGTTCTTC.

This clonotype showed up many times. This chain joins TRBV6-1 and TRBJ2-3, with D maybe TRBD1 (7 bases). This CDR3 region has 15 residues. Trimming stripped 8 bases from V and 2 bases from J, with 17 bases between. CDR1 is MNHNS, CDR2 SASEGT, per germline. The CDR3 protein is CASLQGGMITDTQYF. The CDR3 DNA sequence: TGTGCCAGCCTGCAGGGGGGTATGATCACAGATACGCAGTATTTT.

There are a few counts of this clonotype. The CDR3 sequence: CSARGRDTDTQYF. In DNA, the CDR3 is TGCAGTGCTAGAGGGCGGGACACAGATACGCAGTATTTT. The chain joins TRBV20-1 to TRBJ2-3; a weak D match, TRBD2 (6 bases). CDR3 length: 13 residues. Germline V gene sequence: CDR1 DFQATT, CDR2 SNEGSKA (reference sequence). Trimming removed 1 base from V and 2 bases from J, with 7 bases in between.

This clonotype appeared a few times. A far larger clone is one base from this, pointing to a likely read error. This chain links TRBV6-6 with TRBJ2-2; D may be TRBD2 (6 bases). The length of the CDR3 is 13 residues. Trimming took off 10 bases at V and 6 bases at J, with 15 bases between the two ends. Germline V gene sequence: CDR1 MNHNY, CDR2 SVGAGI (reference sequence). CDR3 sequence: CATRREAAGELFF. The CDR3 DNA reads TGTGCCACAAGGAGGGAGGCGGCCGGGGAGCTGTTTTTT.

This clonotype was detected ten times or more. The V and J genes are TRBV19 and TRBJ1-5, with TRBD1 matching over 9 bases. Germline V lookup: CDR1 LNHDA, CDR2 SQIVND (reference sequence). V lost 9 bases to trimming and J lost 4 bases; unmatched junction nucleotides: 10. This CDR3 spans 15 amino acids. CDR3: CASAEQGAQNQPQHF. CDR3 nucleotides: TGTGCCAGCGCCGAACAGGGGGCGCAAAATCAGCCCCAGCATTTT. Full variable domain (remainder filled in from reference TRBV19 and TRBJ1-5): DGGITQSPKYLFRKEGQNVTLSCEQNLNHDAMYWYRQDPGQGLRLIYYSQIVNDFQKGDIAEGYSVSREKKESFPLTVTSAQKNPTAFYLCASAEQGAQNQPQHFGDGTRLSIL.

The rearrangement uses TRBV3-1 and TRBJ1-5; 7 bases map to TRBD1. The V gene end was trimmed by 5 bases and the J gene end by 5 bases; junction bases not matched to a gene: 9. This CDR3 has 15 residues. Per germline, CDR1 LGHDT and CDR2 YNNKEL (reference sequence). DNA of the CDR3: TGTGCCAGCAGCACGACAGGGAACGGGGATCAGCCCCAGCATTTT. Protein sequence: CASSTTGNGDQPQHF.

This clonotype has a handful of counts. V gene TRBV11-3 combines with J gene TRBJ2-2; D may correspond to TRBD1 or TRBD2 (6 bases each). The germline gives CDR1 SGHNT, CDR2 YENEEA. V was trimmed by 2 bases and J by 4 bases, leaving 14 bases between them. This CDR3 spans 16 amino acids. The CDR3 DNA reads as TGTGCCAGCAGCTTAAGTGGGGGGCCCAGCACCGGGGAGCTGTTTTTT. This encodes CASSLSGGPSTGELFF.

The CDR3 here is CASSLGQGLFYEQYF. The CDR3 DNA reads as TGCGCCAGCAGCTTGGGACAGGGGCTCTTCTACGAGCAGTACTTC. The V gene is TRBV5-1, the J gene TRBJ2-7, with 8 nucleotides matching TRBD1. Germline-derived CDR1 and CDR2 are SGHRS and YFSETQ. The CDR3 loop spans 15 amino acids. J lost 3 bases, V lost 0 bases, and 5 bases had no gene match.

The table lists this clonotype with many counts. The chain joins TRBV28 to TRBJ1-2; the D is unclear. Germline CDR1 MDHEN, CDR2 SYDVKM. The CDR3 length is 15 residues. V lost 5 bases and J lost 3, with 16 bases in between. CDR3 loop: CASSSPIEGYYGYTF. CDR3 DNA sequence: TGTGCCAGCAGTAGCCCGATAGAAGGGTACTATGGCTACACCTTC.

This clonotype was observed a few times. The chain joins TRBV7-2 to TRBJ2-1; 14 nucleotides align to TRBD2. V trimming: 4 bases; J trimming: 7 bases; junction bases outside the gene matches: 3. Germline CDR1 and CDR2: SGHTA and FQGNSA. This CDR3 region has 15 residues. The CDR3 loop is CASSSWTSGRNEQFF. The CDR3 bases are TGTGCCAGCAGCTCCTGGACTAGCGGGAGGAATGAGCAGTTCTTC.

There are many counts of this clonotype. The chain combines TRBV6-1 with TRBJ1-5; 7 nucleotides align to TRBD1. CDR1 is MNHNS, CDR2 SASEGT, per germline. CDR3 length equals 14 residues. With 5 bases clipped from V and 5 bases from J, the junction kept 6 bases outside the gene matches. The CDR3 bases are TGTGCCAGCAGTTCGGACAGGTCGTATCAGCCCCAGCATTTT. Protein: CASSSDRSYQPQHF.

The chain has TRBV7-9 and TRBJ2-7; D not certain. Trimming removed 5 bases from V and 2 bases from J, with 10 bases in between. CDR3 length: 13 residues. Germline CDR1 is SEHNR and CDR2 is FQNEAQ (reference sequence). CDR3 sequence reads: CASSPGRAYEQYF. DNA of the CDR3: TGTGCCAGCAGCCCCGGAAGGGCCTACGAGCAGTACTTC.

The chain's CDR3 is CASSLAQETGELFF. CDR3 DNA sequence: TGCGCCAGCAGCTTGGCCCAGGAGACCGGGGAGCTGTTTTTT. The chain joins TRBV5-1 to TRBJ2-2; D is unclear. The CDR3 runs to 14 residues. CDR1 is SGHRS and CDR2 is YFSETQ in the germline V gene. The ends were cut back, 0 bases at V and 5 bases at J, with 8 bases in the middle.

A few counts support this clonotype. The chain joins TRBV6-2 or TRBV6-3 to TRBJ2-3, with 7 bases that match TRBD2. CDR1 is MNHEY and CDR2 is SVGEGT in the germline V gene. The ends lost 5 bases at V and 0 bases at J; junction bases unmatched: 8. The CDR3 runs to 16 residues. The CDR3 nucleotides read TGTGCCAGCAGTCGACGCGGGGGAGCGAGCACAGATACGCAGTATTTT. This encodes CASSRRGGASTDTQYF.

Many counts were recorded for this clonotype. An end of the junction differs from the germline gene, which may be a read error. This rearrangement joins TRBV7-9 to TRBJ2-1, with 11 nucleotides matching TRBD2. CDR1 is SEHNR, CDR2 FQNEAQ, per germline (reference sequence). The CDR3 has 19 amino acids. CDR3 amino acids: CASSLGLAGGGLSYNEQFF. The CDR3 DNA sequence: TGTGCCAGCAGTTTAGGGCTAGCGGGAGGAGGATTGTCTTACAATGAGCAGTTCTTC.

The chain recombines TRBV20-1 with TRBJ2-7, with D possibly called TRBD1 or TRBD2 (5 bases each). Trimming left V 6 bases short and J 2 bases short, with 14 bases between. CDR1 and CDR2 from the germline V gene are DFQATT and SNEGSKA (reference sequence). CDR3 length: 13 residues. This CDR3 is CSASSGTTYEQYF. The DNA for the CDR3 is TGCAGTGCGTCCTCCGGGACCACCTACGAGCAGTACTTC.

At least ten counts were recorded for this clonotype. The CDR3: CASSTRDRRETQYF. CDR3 DNA: TGTGCCAGTAGTACAAGGGACAGAAGGGAGACCCAGTACTTC. The rearrangement links TRBV19 to TRBJ2-5; 7 bases align to TRBD1. CDR1 LNHDA and CDR2 SQIVND come from the germline V gene (reference sequence). With 4 bases clipped from V and 5 bases from J, the junction kept 7 bases outside the gene matches. There are 14 residues in the CDR3.

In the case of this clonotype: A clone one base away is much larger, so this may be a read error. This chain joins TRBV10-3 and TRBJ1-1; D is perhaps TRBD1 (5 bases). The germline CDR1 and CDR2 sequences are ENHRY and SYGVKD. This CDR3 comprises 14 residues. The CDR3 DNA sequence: TGTGCCACCAGTGCGGTCGGGGCCAACACTGAAGCTTTCTTT. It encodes CATSAVGANTEAFF.